This entry is about one T cell receptor (beta chain). Produced via immunoSEQ multiplex PCR; TCRdb's table is partial and in-frame only. The sample lists under 450,000 clones; roughly 92% were seen once. This entry comes from a study of blood T cell repertoires in COVID-19. About the study: Whether acute or convalescent, the COVID-19 samples came from the United States, Italy and Spain.

The germline CDR1 and CDR2 sequences are SNHLY and FYNNEI. Trimming left V 7 bases short and J 4 bases short, with 13 bases between. The CDR3 runs to 13 residues. The chain employs TRBV2 and TRBJ1-1, with D possibly being TRBD1 (6 bases). This receptor was taken from a woman in her forties who had been exposed to COVID-19. What was sequenced was PBMCs or T cells enriched from blood (not recorded which). CDR3 residues: CASKKPGATEAFF. The CDR3 DNA reads TGTGCCAGCAAAAAGCCAGGGGCCACTGAAGCTTTCTTT.